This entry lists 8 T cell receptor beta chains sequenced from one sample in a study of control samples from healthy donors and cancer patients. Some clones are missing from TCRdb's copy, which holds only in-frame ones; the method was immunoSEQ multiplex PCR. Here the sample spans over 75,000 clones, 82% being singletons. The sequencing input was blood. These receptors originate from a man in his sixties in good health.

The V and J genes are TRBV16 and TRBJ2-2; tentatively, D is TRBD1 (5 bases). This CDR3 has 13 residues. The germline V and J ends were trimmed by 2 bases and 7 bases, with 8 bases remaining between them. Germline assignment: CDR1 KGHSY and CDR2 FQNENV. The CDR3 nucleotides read TGTGCCAGCAGCCAAGACAGCCGCGGGGAGCTGTTTTTT. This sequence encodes CASSQDSRGELFF.

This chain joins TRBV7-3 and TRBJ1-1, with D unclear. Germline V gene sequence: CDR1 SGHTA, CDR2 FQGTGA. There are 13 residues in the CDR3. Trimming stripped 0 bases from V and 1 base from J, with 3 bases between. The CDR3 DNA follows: TGTGCCAGCAGCTTAACAGAGAACACTGAAGCTTTCTTT. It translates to CASSLTENTEAFF.

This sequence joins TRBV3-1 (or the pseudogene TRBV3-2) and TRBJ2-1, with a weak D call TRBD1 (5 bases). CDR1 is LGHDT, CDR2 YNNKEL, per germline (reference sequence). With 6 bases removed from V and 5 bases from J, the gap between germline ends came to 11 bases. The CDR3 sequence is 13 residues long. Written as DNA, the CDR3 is TGTGCCAGCAGTGGGGCGCCTGACAATGAGCAGTTCTTC. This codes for CASSGAPDNEQFF.

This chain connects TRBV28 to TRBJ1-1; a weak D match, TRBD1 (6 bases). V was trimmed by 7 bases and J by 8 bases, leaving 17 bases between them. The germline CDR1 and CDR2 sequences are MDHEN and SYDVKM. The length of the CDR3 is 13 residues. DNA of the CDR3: TGTGCCAGCAACCTAGGACGAGGGACAGAAGCTTTCTTT. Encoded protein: CASNLGRGTEAFF.

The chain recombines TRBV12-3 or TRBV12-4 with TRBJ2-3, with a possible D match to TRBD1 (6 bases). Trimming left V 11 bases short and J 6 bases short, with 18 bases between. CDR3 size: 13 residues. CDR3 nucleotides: TGTGCCGGGGCTGGGGGCCTAGGGGATACGCAGTATTTT. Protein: CAGAGGLGDTQYF.

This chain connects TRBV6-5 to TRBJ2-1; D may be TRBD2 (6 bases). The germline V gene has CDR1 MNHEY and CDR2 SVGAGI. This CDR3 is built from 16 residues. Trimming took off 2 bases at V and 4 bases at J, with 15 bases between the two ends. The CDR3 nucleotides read TGTGCCAGCAGTTACGGTATCCGGGGGTTATACAATGAGCAGTTCTTC. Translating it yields CASSYGIRGLYNEQFF.

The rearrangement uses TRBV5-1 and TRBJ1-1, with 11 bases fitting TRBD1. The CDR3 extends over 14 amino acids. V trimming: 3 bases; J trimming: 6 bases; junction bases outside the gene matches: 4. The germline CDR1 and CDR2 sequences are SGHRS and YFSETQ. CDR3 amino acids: CASSSGQGAAEAFF. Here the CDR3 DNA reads TGCGCCAGCAGCTCAGGACAGGGGGCTGCTGAAGCTTTCTTT. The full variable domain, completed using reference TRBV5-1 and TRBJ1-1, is KAGVTQTPRYLIKTRGQQVTLSCSPISGHRSVSWYQQTPGQGLQFLFEYFSETQRNKGNFPGRFSGRQFSNSRSEMNVSTLELGDSALYLCASSSGQGAAEAFFGQGTRLTVV.

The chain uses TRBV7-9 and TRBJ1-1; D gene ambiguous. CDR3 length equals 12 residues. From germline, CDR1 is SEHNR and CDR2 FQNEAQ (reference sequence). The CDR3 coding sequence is TGTGGGGCCGAAAGGATGAACACTGAAGCTTTCTTT. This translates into CGAERMNTEAFF.